The T cell receptor (beta chain) under discussion was sequenced for a study of OX40 agonist ivuxolimab in advanced cancers. On the study more broadly: Ivuxolimab was administered intravenously to patients at 0.01 to 10 mg/kg every 2 weeks. Study-level points and caveats: On average, a greater number of expanded clones characterised CD8+ T cells relative to CD4+.

Produced via immunoSEQ multiplex PCR; TCRdb's table is partial and in-frame only. The profile covers about 48,000 clones, with approximately 86% appearing a single time and under 2.5% taken by the ten largest. A remark on this clone: Its antigen remains unknown.

Germline loops: CDR1 SNHLY, CDR2 FYNNEI. V lost 6 bases, J lost 4 bases, and 10 bases lay in between. The CDR3 runs to 14 residues. On cycle 4 day 1 and cycle 7 day 1, as well as at baseline, blood was sampled. The sequence was collected from an adult with an advanced solid tumor such as melanoma, head and neck, liver or kidney cancer. V is TRBV2 and J is TRBJ1-6, with D possibly matching TRBD1 (5 bases). The material sequenced was CD4+ or CD8+ T cells sorted from blood, taken in a trial of the OX40 agonist ivuxolimab. The CDR3 bases are TGTGCCAGCAGCTGGACACCGTATAATTCACCCCTCCACTTT. Translating gives CASSWTPYNSPLHF.